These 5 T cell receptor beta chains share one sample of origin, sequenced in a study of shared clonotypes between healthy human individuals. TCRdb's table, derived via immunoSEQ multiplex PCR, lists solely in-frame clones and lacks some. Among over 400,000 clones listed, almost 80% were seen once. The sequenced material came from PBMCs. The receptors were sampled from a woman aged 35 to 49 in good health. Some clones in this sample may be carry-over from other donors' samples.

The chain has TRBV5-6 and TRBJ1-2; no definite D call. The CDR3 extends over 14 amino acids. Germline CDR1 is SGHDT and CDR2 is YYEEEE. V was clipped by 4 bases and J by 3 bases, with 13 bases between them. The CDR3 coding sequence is TGTGCCAGCAGCGGAACCAACGGGGACTATGGCTACACCTTC. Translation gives CASSGTNGDYGYTF.

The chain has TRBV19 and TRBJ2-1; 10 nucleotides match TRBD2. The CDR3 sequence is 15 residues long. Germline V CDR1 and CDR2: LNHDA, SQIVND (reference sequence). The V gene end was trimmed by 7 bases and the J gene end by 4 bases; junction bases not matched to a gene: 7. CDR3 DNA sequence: TGTGCCAGTATGAGGAAAGCGGGAGGGTACAATGAGCAGTTCTTC. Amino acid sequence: CASMRKAGGYNEQFF.

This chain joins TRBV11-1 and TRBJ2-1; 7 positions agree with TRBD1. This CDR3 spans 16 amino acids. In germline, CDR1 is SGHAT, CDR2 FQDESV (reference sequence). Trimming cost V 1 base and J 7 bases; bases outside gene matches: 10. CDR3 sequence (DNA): TGTGCCAGCAGCTTAGAGGGGGCGGACAGGACAAATGAGCAGTTCTTC. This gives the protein CASSLEGADRTNEQFF.

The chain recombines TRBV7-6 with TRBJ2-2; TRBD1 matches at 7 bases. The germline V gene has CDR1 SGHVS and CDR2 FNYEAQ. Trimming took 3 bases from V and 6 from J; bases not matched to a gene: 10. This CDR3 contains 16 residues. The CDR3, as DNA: TGTGCCAGCAGCTTTGGGGACAGCCGTTACGCCGGGGAGCTGTTTTTT. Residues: CASSFGDSRYAGELFF.

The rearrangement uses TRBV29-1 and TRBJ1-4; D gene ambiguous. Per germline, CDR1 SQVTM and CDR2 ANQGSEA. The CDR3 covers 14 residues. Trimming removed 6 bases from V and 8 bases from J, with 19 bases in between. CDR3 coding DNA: TGCAGCGTCGACTCGGGGTCGAGCCCGGAAAAACTGTTTTTT. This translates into CSVDSGSSPEKLFF.